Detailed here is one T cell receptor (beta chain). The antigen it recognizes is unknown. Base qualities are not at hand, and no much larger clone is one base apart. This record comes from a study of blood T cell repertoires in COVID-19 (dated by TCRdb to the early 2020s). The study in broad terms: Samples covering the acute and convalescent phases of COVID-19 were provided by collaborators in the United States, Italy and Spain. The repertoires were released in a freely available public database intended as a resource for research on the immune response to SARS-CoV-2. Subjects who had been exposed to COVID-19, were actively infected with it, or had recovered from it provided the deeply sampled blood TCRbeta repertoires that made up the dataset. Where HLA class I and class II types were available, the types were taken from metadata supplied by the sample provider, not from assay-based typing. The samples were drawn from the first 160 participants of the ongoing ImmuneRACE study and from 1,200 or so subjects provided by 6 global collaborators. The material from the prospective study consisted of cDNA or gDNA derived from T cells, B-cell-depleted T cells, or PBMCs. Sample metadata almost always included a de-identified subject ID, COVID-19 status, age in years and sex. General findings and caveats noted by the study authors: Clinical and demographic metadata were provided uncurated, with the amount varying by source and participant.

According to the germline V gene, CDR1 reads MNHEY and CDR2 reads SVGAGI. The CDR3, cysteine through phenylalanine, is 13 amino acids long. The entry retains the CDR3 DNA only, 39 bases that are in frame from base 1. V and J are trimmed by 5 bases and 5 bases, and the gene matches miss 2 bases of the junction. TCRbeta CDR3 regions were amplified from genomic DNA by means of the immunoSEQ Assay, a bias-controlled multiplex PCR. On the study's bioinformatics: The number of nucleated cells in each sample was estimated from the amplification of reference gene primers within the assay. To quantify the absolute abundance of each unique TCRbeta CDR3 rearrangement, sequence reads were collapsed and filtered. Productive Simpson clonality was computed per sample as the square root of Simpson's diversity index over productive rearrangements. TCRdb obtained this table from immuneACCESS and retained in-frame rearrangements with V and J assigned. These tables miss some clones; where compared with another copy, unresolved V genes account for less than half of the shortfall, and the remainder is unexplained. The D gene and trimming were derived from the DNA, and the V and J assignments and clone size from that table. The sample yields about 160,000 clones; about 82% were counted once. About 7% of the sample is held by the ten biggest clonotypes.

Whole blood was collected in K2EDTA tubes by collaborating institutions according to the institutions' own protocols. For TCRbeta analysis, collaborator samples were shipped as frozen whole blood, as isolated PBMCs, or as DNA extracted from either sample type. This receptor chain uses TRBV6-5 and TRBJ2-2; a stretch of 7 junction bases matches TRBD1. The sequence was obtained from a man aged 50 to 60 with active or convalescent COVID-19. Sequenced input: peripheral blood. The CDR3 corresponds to CASSQTGTGELFF. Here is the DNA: TGTGCCAGCAGTCAGACAGGGACCGGGGAGCTGTTTTTT.